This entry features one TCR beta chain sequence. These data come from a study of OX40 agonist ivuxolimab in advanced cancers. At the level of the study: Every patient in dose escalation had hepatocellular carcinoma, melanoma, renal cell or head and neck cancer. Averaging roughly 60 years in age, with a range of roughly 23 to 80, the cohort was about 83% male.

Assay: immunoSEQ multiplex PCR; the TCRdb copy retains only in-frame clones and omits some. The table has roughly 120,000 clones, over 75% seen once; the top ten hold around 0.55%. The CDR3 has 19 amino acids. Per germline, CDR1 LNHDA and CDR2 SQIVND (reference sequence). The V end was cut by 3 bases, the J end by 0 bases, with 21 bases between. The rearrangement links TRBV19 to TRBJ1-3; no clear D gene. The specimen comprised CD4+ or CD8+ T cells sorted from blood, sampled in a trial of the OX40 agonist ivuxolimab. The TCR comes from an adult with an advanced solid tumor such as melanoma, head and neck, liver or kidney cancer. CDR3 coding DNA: TGTGCCAGTAGTATCGCCTATCTAGGACGGGCTTTCTCTGGAAACACCATATATTTT. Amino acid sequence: CASSIAYLGRAFSGNTIYF.